Sequencing of this T cell receptor (beta chain) was carried out in a study of cytomegalovirus exposure and HLA in healthy donors. V shed 2 bases and J shed 3 bases, with 11 bases lying between them. CDR3 size: 15 residues. Germline-derived CDR1 and CDR2 are MDHEN and SYDVKM. 13 Jbeta primers and 60 Vbeta primers were used for the PCR. Sequencing was performed with immunoSEQ multiplex PCR; in TCRdb, only in-frame clones are kept and a portion is missing. The data contain around 140,000 clones, 82% of them singletons. The sequence was collected from a woman in her fifties or sixties in good health and CMV-seropositive. The sample was PBMCs. This rearrangement joins TRBV28 to TRBJ1-5; D might be TRBD1 (5 bases). The CDR3 DNA sequence: TGTGCCAGCAGTTTAGGCGGGGGGTTCAATCAGCCCCAGCATTTT. Its translation: CASSLGGGFNQPQHF.